This TCR beta chain is from a study of memory B cells and T cells in multiple sclerosis. Study observations and caveats: Shared clonotype counts depended on differing compartment clone-set sizes and were normalized.

Stimulus-free culture yielded autoproliferating CFSE-dim and non-proliferating CFSE-high T cells, each sequenced separately. Pooled replicate wells came from some 5x10^7 CFSE-labeled PBMCs cultured around seven days without stimulus. Comment on this clone: What it binds is unknown.

TCRdb's copy holds only in-frame clones and misses some; the assay was immunoSEQ multiplex PCR. The table has about 32,000 clones, 86% seen once; the top ten hold less than 3.5%. Germline V gene lookup returns CDR1 SQVTM and CDR2 ANQGSEA. The CDR3 is 13 residues long. The V segment lost 7 bases and the J segment 2 bases; nucleotides outside the gene matches: 5. Sequences were obtained from PBMCs from blood kept in culture. The receptor comes from a human donor with multiple sclerosis. The V gene is TRBV29-1, the J gene TRBJ2-5, with 9 bases matching TRBD1. CDR3 in amino acids: CSEGTGPQETQYF. Here the CDR3 DNA reads TGCAGCGAGGGGACAGGGCCTCAAGAGACCCAGTACTTC.